These T cell receptor beta chains were read from a single sample in a study of blood T cells in healthy people across ages. TCRdb reprocessed the 5' RACE reads with MiXCR, giving one entry per CDR3 protein. Of fewer than 800,000 distinct CDR3 sequences in the sample, roughly 49% are singletons; the top ten hold 25% to 35%. The sample consisted of blood. These TCRs come from a woman aged 60 to 75 in good health. The CDR3 runs from the conserved cysteine through the conserved F or W. The order of the fields is D gene, J gene, V gene, clone size, CDR3 DNA, CDR3 protein. A D gene is named only where the DNA matches it firmly. Clone size is shown for a subset of rows, as once, few, many or a class of expanded clone.

- TRBJ2-5 TRBV5-1 - TGCGCCAGCAGCCTGACAGGTGTGGAGAGGGAGACCCAGTACTTC CASSLTGVERETQYF
- TRBJ1-2 TRBV12-3/TRBV12-4 - TGTGCCAGCAGTTTCGGGTTGGACCCCAGGGGTGGCTACACCTTC CASSFGLDPRGGYTF
- TRBJ2-1 TRBV5-1 few TGCGCCAGCAGCCAAACAGAGCGGGCCAGCCTCAATGAGCAGTTCTTC CASSQTERASLNEQFF
- TRBJ2-7 TRBV3-1 - TGTGCCAGCAGCCAACGGACACCTGGCGAGCAGTACTTC CASSQRTPGEQYF
- TRBJ2-1 TRBV27 - TGTGCCAGCAGTCCCCTGGGGCGGGCGAACAACGATGAGCAGTTCTTC CASSPLGRANNDEQFF
TRBD1 TRBJ2-3 TRBV27 few TGTGCCAGCAGTGTGGGACAGTCGAGCACAGATACGCAGTATTTT CASSVGQSSTDTQYF
- TRBJ2-2 TRBV6-2/TRBV6-3 - TGTGCCAGCAACAAGGGGGGGGAGCTGTTTTTT CASNKGGELFF
- TRBJ2-2 TRBV7-2 - TGTGCCAGCAGCTTAGTTGGGGGTTCCGGGGAGCTGTTTTTT CASSLVGGSGELFF
TRBD2 TRBJ2-7 TRBV20-1 - TGCAGTGCTAGGGGGACTAGCGGCTCCGAGCAGTACTTC CSARGTSGSEQYF
- TRBJ1-1 TRBV2 few TGTGCCAGCAGTCGAACGAACACTGAAGCTTTCTTT CASSRTNTEAFF
TRBD2 TRBJ2-3 TRBV6-2/TRBV6-3 - TGTGCCAGTGGAGGCGGGGGGTCTACCACAGATACGCAGTATTTT CASGGGGSTTDTQYF
- TRBJ2-7 TRBV2 - TGTGCCAGCAGTCCCCCGGGTCCTTACGAGCAGTACTTC CASSPPGPYEQYF
- TRBJ2-7 TRBV20-1 once TGCAGTACTAGAGTCGCCGGACGGGACTCCAGGGGCGAGCAGTACTTC CSTRVAGRDSRGEQYF
- TRBJ2-7 TRBV28 - TGTGCCAGCAGTGAGCAGGTTGCGTACGAGCAGTACTTC CASSEQVAYEQYF
TRBD2 TRBJ2-1 TRBV3-1 - TGTGCCAGCAGCCAAGACCCCTATGGGAGGGGCAATGAGCAGTTCTTC CASSQDPYGRGNEQFF
- TRBJ2-1 TRBV18 once TGTGCCAGCTCACCCAGGGGTAGGGAGCAGTTCTTC CASSPRGREQFF
- TRBJ1-5 TRBV5-6 - TGTGCCAGCAGCTTTAGAGCCCGCAATCAGCCCCAGCATTTT CASSFRARNQPQHF
- TRBJ2-7 TRBV20-1 few TGCAGTGCTAGAGATTACAGGGACCCCGACGAGCAGTACTTC CSARDYRDPDEQYF
- TRBJ1-2 TRBV7-9 - TGTGCCGCAGCCCGGGACACCAACTATGGCTACACCTTC CAAARDTNYGYTF
TRBD2 TRBJ2-5 TRBV5-1 few TGCGCCAGCAGCTTGAGAGTAGCGGGGACACAAGAGACCCAGTACTTC CASSLRVAGTQETQYF
TRBD1 TRBJ2-1 TRBV20-1 - TGCAGTGCTCCAAGAGCGCGGGACAGGGTCGACAATGAGCAGTTCTTC CSAPRARDRVDNEQFF
TRBD2 TRBJ2-4 TRBV27 few TGTGCCAGAGCGGGACTAGCGGGAGCTGAAAACATTCAGTACTTC CARAGLAGAENIQYF
TRBD1 TRBJ2-1 TRBV14 few TGTGCCAGCAGCCAAGATATAGGACAGGGGCGCAATGAGCAGTTCTTC CASSQDIGQGRNEQFF
- TRBJ2-5 TRBV14 - TGTGCCAGCAGCCAAGACATCCAAGAGACCCAGTACTTC CASSQDIQETQYF
- TRBJ1-2 TRBV28 - TGTGCCAGCAGTTTAATCGGCAGGGTAAATTATGGCTACACCTTC CASSLIGRVNYGYTF
- TRBJ2-1 TRBV7-2 few TGTGCCAGCAGCACCTTAGCGGCCTCCTACAATGAGCAGTTCTTC CASSTLAASYNEQFF
- TRBJ2-7 TRBV2 - TGTGCCAGCAGCCCCGGGCCGCCGTTCTACGAGCAGTACTTC CASSPGPPFYEQYF
TRBD1 TRBJ2-1 TRBV5-1 once TGCGCCAGCAGCATGGGACAGGGGGGCTACAATGAGCAGTTCTTC CASSMGQGGYNEQFF
- TRBJ1-4 TRBV6-6 - TGTGCCAGCAGTTACTCGACCCAAAATGAAAAACTGTTTTTT CASSYSTQNEKLFF
- TRBJ2-6 TRBV5-1 - TGCGCCAGCAGCTTGTTTCTGGGAAGCTCCTCTGGGGCCAACGTCCTGACTTTC CASSLFLGSSSGANVLTF
TRBD2 TRBJ2-1 TRBV10-3 few TGTGCCATCAGTAAGCGGGAGTCGGGTTACAATGAGCAGTTCTTC CAISKRESGYNEQFF
- TRBJ2-7 TRBV13 few TGTGCCAGCTCCGCCAGTAGGGGCGAGCAGTACTTC CASSASRGEQYF
- TRBJ1-1 TRBV7-2 few TGTGCCAGCACCCGGGGAGGGGTCACTGAAGCTTTCTTT CASTRGGVTEAFF